This T cell receptor (beta chain) was sequenced in a study of blood T cell repertoires in COVID-19. Background on the study: Researchers got acute and convalescent COVID-19 samples from the United States, Italy and Spain. PBMCs, B-cell-depleted T cells, or T cells were the source of the cDNA or gDNA that made up the material.

Authors' methods: For nucleated cells, counts were estimated from reference gene primer amplification. The method was immunoSEQ multiplex PCR; TCRdb's version includes in-frame clones alone and lacks a portion of them. The V and J calls and clone size were taken over from that table, and D and trimming were inferred from the DNA. The data hold 53,000 or so clones, with approximately 80% observed a single time. The V and J ends lost 5 bases and 9 bases, in that order; junction bases with no gene match: 19. CDR3 length: 18 residues. Germline CDR1 SGHVS, CDR2 FNYEAQ. The receptor was derived from a man in his sixties or seventies with active or convalescent COVID-19. Sequencing used peripheral blood. The genes are TRBV7-6 and TRBJ2-1; 10 nucleotides align to TRBD2. The CDR3 is CASSPKYPGLAGVLEQFF. CDR3 bases: TGTGCCAGCAGCCCCAAATACCCTGGCCTAGCGGGAGTACTTGAGCAGTTCTTC.